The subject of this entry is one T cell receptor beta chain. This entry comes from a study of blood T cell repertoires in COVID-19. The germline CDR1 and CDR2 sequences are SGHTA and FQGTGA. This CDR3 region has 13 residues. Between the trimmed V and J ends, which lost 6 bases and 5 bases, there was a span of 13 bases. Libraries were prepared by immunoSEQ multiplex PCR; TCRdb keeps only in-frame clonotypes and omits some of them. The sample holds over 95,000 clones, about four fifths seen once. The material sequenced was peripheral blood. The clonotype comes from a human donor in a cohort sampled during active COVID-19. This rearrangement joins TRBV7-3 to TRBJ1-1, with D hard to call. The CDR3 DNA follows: TGTGCCAGCAGTCCCAACCGGGGAACTGAAGCTTTCTTT. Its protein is CASSPNRGTEAFF.